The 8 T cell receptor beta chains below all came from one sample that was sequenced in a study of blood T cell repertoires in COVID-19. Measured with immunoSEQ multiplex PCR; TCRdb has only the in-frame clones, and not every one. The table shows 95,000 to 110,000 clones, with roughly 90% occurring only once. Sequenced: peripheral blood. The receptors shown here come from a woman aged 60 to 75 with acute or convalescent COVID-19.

The CDR3: CASSLGTGIDEQFF. DNA for the CDR3: TGCGCCAGCAGCTTGGGGACAGGCATAGATGAGCAGTTCTTC. The gene calls are TRBV5-1 and TRBJ2-1; the match to TRBD1 covers 7 bases. The CDR3 runs to 14 residues. Per the germline V gene, CDR1 is SGHRS and CDR2 is YFSETQ. The J segment lost 8 bases and the V segment lost 0 bases, leaving 5 bases of the junction unmatched. The full variable domain, with the rest looked up from reference TRBV5-1 and TRBJ2-1, is KAGVTQTPRYLIKTRGQQVTLSCSPISGHRSVSWYQQTPGQGLQFLFEYFSETQRNKGNFPGRFSGRQFSNSRSEMNVSTLELGDSALYLCASSLGTGIDEQFFGPGTRLTVL.

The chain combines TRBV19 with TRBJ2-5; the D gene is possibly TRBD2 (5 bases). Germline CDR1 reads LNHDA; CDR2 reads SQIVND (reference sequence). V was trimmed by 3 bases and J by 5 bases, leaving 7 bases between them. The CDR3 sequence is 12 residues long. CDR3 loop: CASSIAGETQYF. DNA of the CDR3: TGTGCCAGTAGTATTGCGGGTGAGACCCAGTACTTC.

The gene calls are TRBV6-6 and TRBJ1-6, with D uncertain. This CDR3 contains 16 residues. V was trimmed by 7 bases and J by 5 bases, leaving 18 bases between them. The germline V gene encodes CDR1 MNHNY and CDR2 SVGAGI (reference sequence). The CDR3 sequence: CASTDRSVGNNSPLHF. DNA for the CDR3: TGTGCCAGCACCGACCGGAGCGTCGGAAATAATTCACCCCTCCACTTT.

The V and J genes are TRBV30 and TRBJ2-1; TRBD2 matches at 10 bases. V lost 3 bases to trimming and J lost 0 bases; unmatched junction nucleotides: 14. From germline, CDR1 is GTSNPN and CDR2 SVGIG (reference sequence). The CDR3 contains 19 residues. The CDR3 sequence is CAWSLSWGSGRASYNEQFF. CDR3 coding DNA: TGTGCCTGGAGCTTAAGTTGGGGGAGCGGGAGGGCCTCCTACAATGAGCAGTTCTTC.

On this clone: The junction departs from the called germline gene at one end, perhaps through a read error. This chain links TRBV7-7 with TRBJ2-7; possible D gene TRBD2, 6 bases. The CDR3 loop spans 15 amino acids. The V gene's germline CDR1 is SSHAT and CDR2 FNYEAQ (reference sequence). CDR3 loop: CASSPGIGGPYEQYF. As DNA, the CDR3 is TGTGCTAGCAGCCCAGGAATCGGGGGACCCTACGAGCAGTACTTC.

CDR3 bases: TGTGCCAGCAGGAAGAACCGGGACAGGGTGACAACTAATGAAAAACTGTTTTTT. It translates to CASRKNRDRVTTNEKLFF. V gene TRBV2 combines with J gene TRBJ1-4; 9 bases match TRBD1. Germline CDR1 and CDR2: SNHLY and FYNNEI. The CDR3 is made up of 18 amino acids. J gave up 0 bases and V 6 bases, and 11 bases lay outside the gene matches.

The CDR3 DNA sequence: TGTGCCAGCAGTCTAGCGCCTAGCACAGATACGCAGTATTTT. Translating gives CASSLAPSTDTQYF. This chain joins TRBV7-3 and TRBJ2-3; tentative D call: TRBD2 (6 bases). Germline V gives CDR1 SGHTA, CDR2 FQGTGA. V was cut by 6 bases and J by 0 bases, with 10 bases left in between. CDR3 length: 14 amino acids. Filled out from reference TRBV7-3 and TRBJ2-3, the complete variable domain reads GAGVSQTPSNKVTEKGKYVELRCDPISGHTALYWYRQSLGQGPEFLIYFQGTGAADDSGLPNDRFFAVRPEGSVSTLKIQRTERGDSAVYLCASSLAPSTDTQYFGPGTRLTVL.

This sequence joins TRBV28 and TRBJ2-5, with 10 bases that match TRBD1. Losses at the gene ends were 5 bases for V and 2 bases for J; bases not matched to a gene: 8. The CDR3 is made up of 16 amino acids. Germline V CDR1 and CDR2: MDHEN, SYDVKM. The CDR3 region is CASSITRQGAQETQYF. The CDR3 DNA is TGTGCCAGCAGTATAACCCGACAGGGGGCTCAAGAGACCCAGTACTTC.